Below are 10 T cell receptor beta chains sequenced from a single sample in a study of Graves' ophthalmopathy and Graves' hyperthyroidism (dated by TCRdb to 2016 to 2019). TCRdb shows the sequencer as Illumina HiSeq 2000. For repertoire sequencing, the TCR beta CDR3 regions were amplified from RNA transcripts. HTBI primers and the Qiagen OneStep RT-PCR kit were used in a first-round RT-PCR, which was followed by a second-round multiplex PCR, size selection and purification. The raw public data were reprocessed by TCRdb itself: fastp quality trimming at Q25, MiXCR clonotype calling, in-frame beta chains only. Rows are unified per CDR3 protein, each entry keeping the most common DNA and genes. This sample gives roughly 610,000 distinct CDR3 sequences in total; 22% of them show up just once. The top ten clones comprise roughly 6.9% of the sample. Sequencing used peripheral blood. These receptors were taken from a woman under 30 with stable Graves' hyperthyroidism. Some clones in this sample may be carry-over from other donors' samples. Donor details come from another sample of the same person, matched by shared clones.

This rearrangement joins TRBV9 to TRBJ2-5; tentative D call: TRBD2 (5 bases). The V end was cut by 4 bases, the J end by 7 bases, with 11 bases between. Germline V CDR1 and CDR2: SGDLS, YYNGEE. The CDR3 consists of 12 residues. The CDR3 loop reads CASSPAGGTQYF. The CDR3, as DNA: TGTGCCAGCAGCCCCGCCGGAGGGACCCAGTACTTC. Variable domain in full (rest from reference TRBV9 and TRBJ2-5): DSGVTQTPKHLITATGQRVTLRCSPRSGDLSVYWYQQSLDQGLQFLIQYYNGEERAKGNILERFSAQQFPDLHSELNLSSLELGDSALYFCASSPAGGTQYFGPGTRLLVL.

This clonotype was recorded many times. The CDR3 nucleotides are TGTGCCAGTGATGGGTCGGGGGCAGGTTCACCCCTCCACTTT. It specifies CASDGSGAGSPLHF. V gene TRBV6-2 or TRBV6-3 combines with J gene TRBJ1-6, with a weak D call TRBD1 (6 bases). Trimming removed 9 bases at V and 9 bases at J, with 18 bases between. There are 14 residues in the CDR3. Germline lookup yields CDR1 MNHEY and CDR2 SVGEGT.

The chain couples TRBV6-1 to TRBJ1-1; no clear D gene. The CDR3 has 15 amino acids. V gave up 7 bases and J gave up 1 base, with 16 bases separating them. Germline values: CDR1 MNHNS, CDR2 SASEGT. The CDR3 bases are TGTGCCAGCATCGACTCCCAGCGATCGAACACTGAAGCTTTCTTT. It is translated as CASIDSQRSNTEAFF.

In its sample, this clonotype was seen many times. The gene calls are TRBV7-9 and TRBJ2-3; 7 nucleotides line up with TRBD2. CDR3 length: 14 amino acids. Germline V lookup: CDR1 SEHNR, CDR2 FQNEAQ (reference sequence). V shed 3 bases, J shed 2 bases, and the junction held 2 bases outside the gene matches. In DNA, the CDR3 is TGTGCCAGCAGCTTCACTAGCGCCACAGATACGCAGTATTTT. This encodes CASSFTSATDTQYF.

At least ten counts were recorded for this clonotype. This sequence joins TRBV6-2 or TRBV6-3 and TRBJ1-1; the match to TRBD1 covers 7 bases. Germline CDR1 is MNHEY and CDR2 is SVGEGT. The V segment lost 4 bases and the J segment 7 bases; nucleotides outside the gene matches: 6. The length of the CDR3 is 13 residues. DNA for the CDR3: TGTGCCAGCAGTTCCCCTAGGGACAGTGAAGCTTTCTTT. It yields the protein CASSSPRDSEAFF.

This clonotype occurred a few times. The genes are TRBV7-2 and TRBJ1-6; 8 bases align to TRBD1. This CDR3 contains 16 residues. Germline loops: CDR1 SGHTA, CDR2 FQGNSA. V shed 4 bases and J 5 bases; nucleotides not matched to a gene: 7. The CDR3 spells CASSYKQGVNNSPLHF. Written as DNA, the CDR3 is TGTGCCAGCAGCTATAAACAGGGGGTCAATAATTCACCCCTCCACTTT.

This clonotype was seen ten or more times. The chain recombines TRBV7-9 with TRBJ2-5; D unresolved. The CDR3 runs 13 residues. V dropped 1 base and J dropped 7 bases, with 10 bases sitting between them. Germline V gene lookup returns CDR1 SEHNR and CDR2 FQNEAQ (reference sequence). CDR3 in amino acids: CASSLEMIGTQYF. CDR3 in DNA: TGTGCCAGCAGCTTAGAAATGATTGGGACCCAGTACTTC.

This clonotype appeared many times. CDR3 DNA: TGTGCCAGCAGCTTAACTGGCGGGGCGGCCTCCTACGAGCAGTACTTC. Amino acid sequence: CASSLTGGAASYEQYF. This chain links TRBV7-2 with TRBJ2-7, with D possibly matching TRBD2 (6 bases). V was pared by 2 bases and J by 0 bases, with 14 bases between. The CDR3 is made up of 16 amino acids. CDR1 is SGHTA and CDR2 is FQGNSA in the germline V gene.

This chain links TRBV6-5 with TRBJ2-2; no definite D call. Trimming left V 3 bases short and J 7 bases short, with 18 bases between. The CDR3 runs to 16 residues. CDR1 is MNHEY, CDR2 SVGAGI, per germline. In nucleotides, the CDR3 is TGTGCCAGCAGTTATCCGGACGTACACACAAACGGGGAGCTGTTTTTT. Translated, it gives CASSYPDVHTNGELFF.

The sample holds many counts of this clonotype. CDR3 bases: TGTGCCAGCACCCGCTCGTTTCAGGGGAGGTCGAGCAATCAGCCCCAGCATTTT. This sequence encodes CASTRSFQGRSSNQPQHF. The V call is TRBV6-2 or TRBV6-3, the J call TRBJ1-5; D is possibly TRBD1 (6 bases). Germline V gene lookup returns CDR1 MNHEY and CDR2 SVGEGT. V shed 7 bases and J shed 1 base, with 23 bases lying between them. The CDR3 consists of 18 residues.